These 31 T cell receptor beta chains share one sample of origin, sequenced in a study of Ad26.COV2.S vaccination and SARS-CoV-2 variants. Treatment defined: some 19 received Ad26.COV2.S at low or high dose, single or two shots; 5 received placebo; per-sample allocation not given. Sampling was done on day 63 after the first vaccine or placebo injection. Libraries were prepared by immunoSEQ multiplex PCR; TCRdb keeps only in-frame clonotypes and omits some of them. The table records 350,000 to 500,000 clones, 70% to 90% of them present only once. The input for sequencing was peripheral blood, taken in a trial of Ad26.COV2.S vaccine versus placebo. The receptors stem from a person aged 18-65 years who received the Ad26.COV2.S COVID-19 vaccine or a placebo.

The CDR3: CASSMPTQETQYF. CDR3 nucleotides: TGTGCCAGCAGTATGCCAACCCAAGAGACCCAGTACTTC. The gene calls are TRBV6-5 and TRBJ2-5; no firm D call. The germline V gene encodes CDR1 MNHEY and CDR2 SVGAGI. Trimming left V 5 bases short and J 1 base short, with 8 bases between. The CDR3 sequence is 13 residues long.

The rearrangement links TRBV4-3 to TRBJ2-2; TRBD1 or TRBD2 may be the D gene (6 bases each). The CDR3 contains 18 residues. The germline gives CDR1 LGHNA, CDR2 YSLEER. Trimming removed 1 base from V and 1 base from J, with 16 bases in between. CDR3 sequence: CASSQVPWGAENTGELFF. In DNA form, the CDR3 reads TGCGCCAGCAGCCAAGTTCCCTGGGGGGCGGAGAACACCGGGGAGCTGTTTTTT.

The chain combines TRBV6-5 with TRBJ2-4; D ambiguous. This CDR3 has 14 residues. The germline V gene has CDR1 MNHEY and CDR2 SVGAGI. The ends were cut back, 4 bases at V and 6 bases at J, with 13 bases in the middle. CDR3 region: CASSSLARGNIQYF. The CDR3 nucleotides are TGTGCCAGCAGTTCCCTGGCCCGTGGAAACATTCAGTACTTC.

The chain has TRBV5-6 and TRBJ2-1, with D uncertain. The CDR3 sequence is 15 residues long. Trimming cost V 3 bases and J 2 bases, with 12 bases left between them. The germline V gene has CDR1 SGHDT and CDR2 YYEEEE. The DNA of the CDR3 is TGTGCCAGCAGCTCCCGGGTCAGACCCTACAATGAGCAGTTCTTC. This codes for CASSSRVRPYNEQFF.

J is TRBJ2-3 and V is TRBV5-6; D is uncertain. V dropped 0 bases and J dropped 2 bases, with 10 bases sitting between them. The CDR3 length is 15 residues. Germline V CDR1 and CDR2: SGHDT, YYEEEE. The CDR3 DNA follows: TGTGCCAGCAGCTTGGGGCGACTTAACACAGATACGCAGTATTTT. Protein: CASSLGRLNTDTQYF.

This rearrangement joins TRBV28 to TRBJ1-5, with TRBD1 as a possible D gene (5 bases). Trimming pared 1 base from V and 2 bases from J, leaving 9 bases between. The CDR3 totals 15 residues. Germline V gene data show CDR1 as MDHEN and CDR2 as SYDVKM. The CDR3 DNA follows: TGTGCCAGCAGTTTATCTGGGGGAGGCAATCAGCCCCAGCATTTT. Protein product: CASSLSGGGNQPQHF. Based on the CDR3 plus reference TRBV28 and TRBJ1-5, the full variable domain is DVKVTQSSRYLVKRTGEKVFLECVQDMDHENMFWYRQDPGLGLRLIYFSYDVKMKEKGDIPEGYSVSREKKERFSLILESASTNQTSMYLCASSLSGGGNQPQHFGDGTRLSIL.

This chain connects TRBV29-1 to TRBJ1-2, with 9 bases matching TRBD1. V gave up 7 bases and J gave up 3 bases; unmatched junction bases: 6. The CDR3 consists of 13 residues. From germline, CDR1 is SQVTM and CDR2 ANQGSEA. The CDR3 sequence is CSAGQGFDYGYTF. The CDR3 region has the DNA TGCAGCGCTGGACAGGGGTTTGACTATGGCTACACCTTC. Complete variable domain (other parts from reference TRBV29-1 and TRBJ1-2): SAVISQKPSRDICQRGTSLTIQCQVDSQVTMMFWYRQQPGQSLTLIATANQGSEATYESGFVIDKFPISRPNLTFSTLTVSNMSPEDSSIYLCSAGQGFDYGYTFGSGTRLTVV.

The chain combines TRBV28 with TRBJ2-6; D is unclear. The ends were cut back, 7 bases at V and 2 bases at J, with 6 bases in the middle. The CDR3 runs 13 residues. CDR1 is MDHEN, CDR2 SYDVKM, per germline. The CDR3 loop is CASTDPGANVLTF. In nucleotides, the CDR3 is TGTGCCAGCACGGACCCTGGGGCCAACGTCCTGACTTTC.

V gene TRBV30 combines with J gene TRBJ2-7, with 7 bases identical to TRBD1. The CDR3 consists of 15 residues. The trim removed 0 bases at V and 0 bases at J, leaving 5 bases unmatched. The germline V gene encodes CDR1 GTSNPN and CDR2 SVGIG (reference sequence). For the CDR3, the DNA is TGTGCCTGGAGTGTCTTCGGGGACAGCTCCTACGAGCAGTACTTC. Translating gives CAWSVFGDSSYEQYF.

This chain connects TRBV27 to TRBJ1-2; 8 positions match TRBD1. Trimming cost V 3 bases and J 4 bases; bases outside gene matches: 7. Germline-derived CDR1 and CDR2 are MNHEY and SMNVEV (reference sequence). The CDR3 contains 15 residues. This CDR3 reads CASSFGQGNIYGYTF. DNA for the CDR3: TGTGCCAGCAGTTTCGGACAGGGCAATATCTATGGCTACACCTTC.

This clone occurred once. CDR3 amino acids: CASSLAGFSNQPQHF. CDR3 DNA: TGTGCCAGCAGTTTGGCGGGGTTTAGCAATCAGCCCCAGCATTTT. The rearrangement links TRBV28 to TRBJ1-5; D gene uncertain. V was pared by 3 bases and J by 0 bases, with 9 bases between. The CDR3 length is 15 residues. The germline V gene has CDR1 MDHEN and CDR2 SYDVKM. Variable domain in full (rest from reference TRBV28 and TRBJ1-5): DVKVTQSSRYLVKRTGEKVFLECVQDMDHENMFWYRQDPGLGLRLIYFSYDVKMKEKGDIPEGYSVSREKKERFSLILESASTNQTSMYLCASSLAGFSNQPQHFGDGTRLSIL.

This sequence joins TRBV5-4 and TRBJ1-2, with D perhaps matching TRBD1 (5 bases). The germline CDR1 and CDR2 sequences are SGHNT and YYREEE (reference sequence). The CDR3 consists of 15 residues. V was shortened by 0 bases and J by 4 bases, with 13 bases between the two germline ends. CDR3 sequence: CASSLAKQAFYGYTF. The CDR3 nucleotides are TGTGCCAGCAGCTTGGCCAAACAGGCGTTCTATGGCTACACCTTC.

This CDR3 is CASSLVPGRLHYGYTF. DNA of the CDR3: TGTGCCAGCAGCTTGGTCCCCGGACGGCTTCACTATGGCTACACCTTC. The chain links TRBV5-4 to TRBJ1-2, with D unclear. V lost 0 bases and J 3 bases, leaving 15 bases between the germline ends. The CDR3 loop spans 16 amino acids. CDR1 and CDR2 from the germline V gene are SGHNT and YYREEE (reference sequence). The full variable domain, rest sourced from reference TRBV5-4 and TRBJ1-2, is ETGVTQSPTHLIKTRGQQVTLRCSSQSGHNTVSWYQQALGQGPQFIFQYYREEENGRGNFPPRFSGLQFPNYSSELNVNALELDDSALYLCASSLVPGRLHYGYTFGSGTRLTVV.

The chain recombines TRBV28 with TRBJ2-3; 8 positions agree with TRBD1. CDR3 length: 18 amino acids. Germline trimming cut 7 bases from V and 3 bases from J; bases unmatched to any gene: 18. Germline CDR1 reads MDHEN; CDR2 reads SYDVKM. CDR3 sequence reads: CASTKDRVYQPQTDTQYF. For the CDR3, the DNA is TGTGCCAGCACCAAGGACAGGGTATATCAGCCCCAAACAGATACGCAGTATTTT.

V gene TRBV21-1 combines with J gene TRBJ2-7; TRBD2, the D gene given by the table, was not confirmed from the DNA. TRBV21-1 is tagged as a pseudogene. The CDR3 sequence is 12 residues long. The CDR3 nucleotides are TGTGCCAGCAGCAAAGCCCGGGATGGGCAGTACTTC. It translates to CASSKARDGQYF.

CDR3 sequence: CASSRVADVNQPQHF. The CDR3 DNA sequence: TGTGCCAGCAGCCGAGTGGCGGACGTTAATCAGCCCCAGCATTTT. The chain combines TRBV27 with TRBJ1-5, with D unclear. V was cut by 6 bases and J by 4 bases, with 16 bases left in between. This CDR3 has 15 amino acids. Germline V lookup: CDR1 MNHEY, CDR2 SMNVEV (reference sequence).

The chain combines TRBV28 with TRBJ1-5; D is perhaps TRBD1 (5 bases). V was shortened by 6 bases and J by 0 bases, with 12 bases between the two germline ends. Germline V gene sequence: CDR1 MDHEN, CDR2 SYDVKM. This CDR3 has 15 amino acids. The CDR3 nucleotides read TGTGCCAGCAGCCCTTGGGGGAATAGCAATCAGCCCCAGCATTTT. The encoded protein is CASSPWGNSNQPQHF. Full variable domain (remainder filled in from reference TRBV28 and TRBJ1-5): DVKVTQSSRYLVKRTGEKVFLECVQDMDHENMFWYRQDPGLGLRLIYFSYDVKMKEKGDIPEGYSVSREKKERFSLILESASTNQTSMYLCASSPWGNSNQPQHFGDGTRLSIL.

The chain combines TRBV2 with TRBJ2-3, with 9 bases identical to TRBD1. The CDR3 length is 13 residues. V lost 6 bases, J lost 10 bases, and 8 bases stayed unmatched. Germline V gene sequence: CDR1 SNHLY, CDR2 FYNNEI. CDR3 loop: CASSSLGQGPQYF. The CDR3 DNA sequence: TGTGCCAGCAGCTCCCTAGGACAGGGGCCGCAGTATTTT.

A remark on this clone: The sample contains more than one DNA sequence encoding this CDR3. The DNA of the CDR3 is TGTGCCAGCAGCCTTAAAGGAGCCGGGGAGCTGTTTTTT. This translates into CASSLKGAGELFF. This chain uses TRBV5-4 with TRBJ2-2; D gene uncertain. CDR1 is SGHNT, CDR2 YYREEE, per germline (reference sequence). V shed 4 bases and J shed 6 bases, with 10 bases lying between them. There are 13 residues in the CDR3.

The chain combines TRBV10-3 with TRBJ2-2; no reliable D call. Trimming cost V 0 bases and J 7 bases, with 3 bases left between them. CDR3 length equals 12 residues. Germline loops: CDR1 ENHRY, CDR2 SYGVKD. The CDR3, as DNA: TGTGCCATCAGTGAGTCAGTCGGGGAGCTGTTTTTT. Its protein product is CAISESVGELFF.

The chain links TRBV7-6 to TRBJ2-7; no definite D call. The CDR3 is 12 residues long. In germline, CDR1 is SGHVS, CDR2 FNYEAQ. With 4 bases removed from V and 6 bases from J, the gap between germline ends came to 10 bases. The DNA of the CDR3 is TGTGCCAGCAGCTACCAGAGCTCCGAGCAGTACTTC. As protein: CASSYQSSEQYF.

The chain recombines TRBV30 with TRBJ1-2; unclear D gene. Trimming shortened V by 1 base and J by 2 bases, and 17 bases separated the two germline ends. The V gene's germline CDR1 is GTSNPN and CDR2 SVGIG (reference sequence). This CDR3 spans 16 amino acids. The CDR3 region has the DNA TGTGCCTGGAGTGCGGGTGGGTCACTTTGGAACTATGGCTACACCTTC. Protein product: CAWSAGGSLWNYGYTF.

The genes are TRBV6-2 or TRBV6-3 and TRBJ2-3; tentatively, D is TRBD2 (6 bases). In germline, CDR1 is MNHEY, CDR2 SVGEGT. Trimming removed 0 bases at V and 4 bases at J, with 17 bases between. The CDR3 loop spans 17 amino acids. The CDR3 region is CASSYSIHTRGSDTQYF. The CDR3 DNA reads TGTGCCAGCAGTTACTCGATTCACACGCGGGGTTCAGATACGCAGTATTTT.

V is TRBV6-5 and J is TRBJ2-3, with D unresolved. The V and J ends lost 7 bases and 3 bases respectively, with 11 bases between them. The germline gives CDR1 MNHEY, CDR2 SVGAGI. The CDR3 runs to 13 residues. The CDR3 nucleotides are TGTGCCAGCAACCTAGACAAAACAGATACGCAGTATTTT. It is translated as CASNLDKTDTQYF.

The chain recombines TRBV14 with TRBJ2-5, with D perhaps matching TRBD1 (6 bases). The CDR3 is made up of 13 amino acids. V gave up 4 bases and J gave up 4 bases, with 10 bases separating them. CDR1 and CDR2 (germline): SGHDN, FVKESK. CDR3 amino acids: CASSLLQGETQYF. The CDR3 DNA follows: TGTGCCAGCAGCCTATTACAGGGAGAGACCCAGTACTTC.

This chain joins TRBV20-1 and TRBJ2-3, with 8 bases identical to TRBD2. The CDR3 has 16 residues. V dropped 3 bases and J dropped 1; count of bases not matched to a gene: 9. The germline gives CDR1 DFQATT, CDR2 SNEGSKA (reference sequence). The CDR3 sequence: CSASGRGVRGTDTQYF. The CDR3 DNA reads TGCAGTGCTAGTGGGCGGGGGGTTCGAGGCACAGATACGCAGTATTTT.

This clone has a handful of counts. The J gene is TRBJ2-1, the V gene TRBV24-1, with D possibly being TRBD2 (5 bases). V lost 5 bases, J lost 4 bases, and 11 bases lay in between. The CDR3 is 14 residues long. CDR1 KGHDR and CDR2 SFDVKD come from the germline V gene. In nucleotides, the CDR3 is TGTGCCACCAGTGGCGGAGGTTTTTACAATGAGCAGTTCTTC. Translating gives CATSGGGFYNEQFF.

Only one count was recorded for this clone. This chain joins TRBV29-1 and TRBJ1-3, with TRBD1 identical over 7 bases. This CDR3 is 14 amino acids long. Losses at the gene ends were 3 bases for V and 2 bases for J; bases not matched to a gene: 4. Germline V gene sequence: CDR1 SQVTM, CDR2 ANQGSEA. CDR3 amino acids: CSVDAGGAGNTIYF. As DNA, the CDR3 is TGCAGCGTTGACGCAGGGGGTGCTGGAAACACCATATATTTT.

V is TRBV30 and J is TRBJ2-3; tentatively, D is TRBD1 or TRBD2 (5 bases each). Per germline, CDR1 GTSNPN and CDR2 SVGIG (reference sequence). The length of the CDR3 is 13 residues. V was cut by 2 bases and J by 4 bases, with 10 bases left in between. The DNA for the CDR3 is TGTGCCTGGAGTACGGGGACCCCAGATACGCAGTATTTT. Translated, it gives CAWSTGTPDTQYF.

The V gene is TRBV19, the J gene TRBJ2-7, with D maybe TRBD1 (6 bases). The germline V gene encodes CDR1 LNHDA and CDR2 SQIVND (reference sequence). The CDR3 covers 14 residues. The germline V and J ends were trimmed by 3 bases and 0 bases, with 9 bases remaining between them. The CDR3 region is CASSITGSSYEQYF. The CDR3 DNA reads TGTGCCAGTAGTATTACAGGGAGCTCCTACGAGCAGTACTTC. The whole variable domain, remainder taken from reference TRBV19 and TRBJ2-7, is DGGITQSPKYLFRKEGQNVTLSCEQNLNHDAMYWYRQDPGQGLRLIYYSQIVNDFQKGDIAEGYSVSREKKESFPLTVTSAQKNPTAFYLCASSITGSSYEQYFGPGTRLTVT.

The rearrangement links TRBV16 to TRBJ1-1; tentative D call: TRBD1 (5 bases). Deletions cut 2 bases from V and 4 bases from J, with 11 bases between. This CDR3 region has 14 residues. Looked up from germline, CDR1 is KGHSY and CDR2 is FQNENV. CDR3 in amino acids: CASSQIGGTTEAFF. In DNA form, the CDR3 reads TGTGCCAGCAGCCAAATCGGGGGGACCACTGAAGCTTTCTTT.